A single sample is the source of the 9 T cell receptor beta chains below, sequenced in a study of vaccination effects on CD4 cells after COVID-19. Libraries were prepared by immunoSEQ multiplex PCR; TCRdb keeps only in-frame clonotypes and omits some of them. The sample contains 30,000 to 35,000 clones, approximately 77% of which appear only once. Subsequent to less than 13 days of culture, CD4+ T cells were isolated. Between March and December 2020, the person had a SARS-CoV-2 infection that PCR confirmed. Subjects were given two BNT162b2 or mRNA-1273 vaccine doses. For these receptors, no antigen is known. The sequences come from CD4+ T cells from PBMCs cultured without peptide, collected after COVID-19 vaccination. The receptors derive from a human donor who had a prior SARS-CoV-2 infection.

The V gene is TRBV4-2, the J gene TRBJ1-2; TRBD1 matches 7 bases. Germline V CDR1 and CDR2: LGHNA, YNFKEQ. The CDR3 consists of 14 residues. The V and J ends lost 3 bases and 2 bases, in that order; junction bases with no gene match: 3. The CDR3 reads CASSQSRGNYGYTF. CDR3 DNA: TGTGCCAGCAGCCAGAGCAGGGGGAACTATGGCTACACCTTC.

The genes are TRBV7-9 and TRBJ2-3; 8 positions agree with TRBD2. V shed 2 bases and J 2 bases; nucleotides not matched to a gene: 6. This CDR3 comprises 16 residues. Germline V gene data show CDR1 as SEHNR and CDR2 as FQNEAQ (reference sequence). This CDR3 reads CASSLSGGRITDTQYF. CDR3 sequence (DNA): TGTGCCAGCAGCTTATCCGGCGGGAGGATCACAGATACGCAGTATTTT.

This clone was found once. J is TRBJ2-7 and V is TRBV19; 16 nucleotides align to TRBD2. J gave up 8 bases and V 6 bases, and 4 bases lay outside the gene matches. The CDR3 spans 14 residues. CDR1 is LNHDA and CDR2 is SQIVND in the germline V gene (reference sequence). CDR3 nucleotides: TGTGCCAGTAGAGGGGGACTAGCGGGAGGGAAGCAGTACTTC. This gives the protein CASRGGLAGGKQYF.

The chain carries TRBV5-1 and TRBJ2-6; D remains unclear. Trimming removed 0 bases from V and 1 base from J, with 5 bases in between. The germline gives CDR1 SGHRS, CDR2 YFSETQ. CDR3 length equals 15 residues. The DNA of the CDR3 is TGCGCCAGCAGCTTGGCCCCGTCTGGGGCCAACGTCCTGACTTTC. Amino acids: CASSLAPSGANVLTF. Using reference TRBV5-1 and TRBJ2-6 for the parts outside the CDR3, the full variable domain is KAGVTQTPRYLIKTRGQQVTLSCSPISGHRSVSWYQQTPGQGLQFLFEYFSETQRNKGNFPGRFSGRQFSNSRSEMNVSTLELGDSALYLCASSLAPSGANVLTFGAGSRLTVL.

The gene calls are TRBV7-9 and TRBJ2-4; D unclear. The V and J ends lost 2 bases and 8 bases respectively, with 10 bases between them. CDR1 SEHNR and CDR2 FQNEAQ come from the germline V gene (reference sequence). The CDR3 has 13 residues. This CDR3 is CASSLSRADIQYF. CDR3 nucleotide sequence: TGTGCCAGCAGCTTAAGCCGGGCGGACATTCAGTACTTC.

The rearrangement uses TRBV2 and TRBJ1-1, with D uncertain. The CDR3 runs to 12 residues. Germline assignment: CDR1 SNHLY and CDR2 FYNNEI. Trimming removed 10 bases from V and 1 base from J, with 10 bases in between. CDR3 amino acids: CATRGTNTEAFF. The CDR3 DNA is TGTGCCACCCGAGGCACGAACACTGAAGCTTTCTTT. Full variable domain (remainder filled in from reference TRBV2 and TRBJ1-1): EPEVTQTPSHQVTQMGQEVILRCVPISNHLYFYWYRQILGQKVEFLVSFYNNEISEKSEIFDDQFSVERPDGSNFTLKIRSTKLEDSAMYFCATRGTNTEAFFGQGTRLTVV.

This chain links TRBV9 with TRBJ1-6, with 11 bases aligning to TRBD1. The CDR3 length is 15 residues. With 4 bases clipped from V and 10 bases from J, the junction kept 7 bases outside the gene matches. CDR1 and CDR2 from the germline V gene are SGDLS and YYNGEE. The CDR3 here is CASSPGQGARSPLHF. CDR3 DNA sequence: TGTGCCAGCAGCCCTGGACAGGGGGCGCGATCACCCCTCCACTTT.

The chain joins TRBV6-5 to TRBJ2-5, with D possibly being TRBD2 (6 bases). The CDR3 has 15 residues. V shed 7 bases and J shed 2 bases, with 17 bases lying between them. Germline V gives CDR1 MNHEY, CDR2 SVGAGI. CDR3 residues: CASKDRRVGQETQYF. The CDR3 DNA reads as TGTGCCAGCAAGGATAGGAGGGTGGGTCAAGAGACCCAGTACTTC.

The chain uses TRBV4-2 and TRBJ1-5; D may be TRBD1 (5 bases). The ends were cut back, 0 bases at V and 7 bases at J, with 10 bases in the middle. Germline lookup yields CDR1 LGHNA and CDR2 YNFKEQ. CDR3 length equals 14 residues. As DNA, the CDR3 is TGTGCCAGCAGCCAAGATCCCGGGGACCAGCCCCAGCATTTT. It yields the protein CASSQDPGDQPQHF.